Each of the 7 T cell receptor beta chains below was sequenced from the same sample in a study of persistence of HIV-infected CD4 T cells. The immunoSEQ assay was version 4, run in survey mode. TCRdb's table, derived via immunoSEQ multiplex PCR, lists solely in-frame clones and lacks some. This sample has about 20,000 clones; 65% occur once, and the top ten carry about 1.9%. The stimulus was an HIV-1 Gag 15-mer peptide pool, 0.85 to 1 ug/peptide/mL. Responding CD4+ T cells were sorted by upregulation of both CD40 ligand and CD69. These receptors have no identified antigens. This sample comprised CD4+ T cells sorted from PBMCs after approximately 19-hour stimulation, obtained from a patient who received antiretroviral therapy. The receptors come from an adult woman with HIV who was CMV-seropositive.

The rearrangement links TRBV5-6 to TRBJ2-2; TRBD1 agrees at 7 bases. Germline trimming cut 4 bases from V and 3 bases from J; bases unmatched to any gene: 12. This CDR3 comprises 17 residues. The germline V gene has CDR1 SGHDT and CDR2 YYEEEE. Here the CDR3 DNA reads TGTGCCAGCAGCCGTTTAGACAGGGCGGTCGACACCGGGGAGCTGTTTTTT. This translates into CASSRLDRAVDTGELFF. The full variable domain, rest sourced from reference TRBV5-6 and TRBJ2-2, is DAGVTQSPTHLIKTRGQQVTLRCSPKSGHDTVSWYQQALGQGPQFIFQYYEEEERQRGNFPDRFSGHQFPNYSSELNVNALLLGDSALYLCASSRLDRAVDTGELFFGEGSRLTVL.

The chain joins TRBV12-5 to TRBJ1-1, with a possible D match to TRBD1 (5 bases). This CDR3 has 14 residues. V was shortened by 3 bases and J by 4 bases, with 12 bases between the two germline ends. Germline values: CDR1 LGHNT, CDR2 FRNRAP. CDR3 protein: CASGFEGRGTEAFF. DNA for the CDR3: TGTGCTAGTGGTTTTGAAGGGAGGGGCACTGAAGCTTTCTTT.

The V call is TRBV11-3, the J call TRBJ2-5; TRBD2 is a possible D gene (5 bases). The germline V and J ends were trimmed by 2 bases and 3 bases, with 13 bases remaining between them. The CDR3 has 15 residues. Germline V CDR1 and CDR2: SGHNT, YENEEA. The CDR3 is CASSLSGYSEETQYF. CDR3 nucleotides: TGTGCCAGCAGCTTATCGGGCTATAGCGAAGAGACCCAGTACTTC.

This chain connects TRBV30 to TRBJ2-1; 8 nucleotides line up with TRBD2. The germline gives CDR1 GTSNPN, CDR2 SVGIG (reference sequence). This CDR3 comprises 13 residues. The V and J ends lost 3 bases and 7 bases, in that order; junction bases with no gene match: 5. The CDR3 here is CAWSGGALNEQFF. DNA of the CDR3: TGTGCCTGGAGCGGGGGGGCGTTAAATGAGCAGTTCTTC.

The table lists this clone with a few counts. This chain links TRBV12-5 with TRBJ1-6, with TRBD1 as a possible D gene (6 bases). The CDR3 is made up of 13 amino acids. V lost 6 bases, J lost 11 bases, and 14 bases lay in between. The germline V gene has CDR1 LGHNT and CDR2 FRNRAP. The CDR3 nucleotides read TGTGCTAGTGGCCCTACAGGGCTTACACCCCTCCACTTT. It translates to CASGPTGLTPLHF.

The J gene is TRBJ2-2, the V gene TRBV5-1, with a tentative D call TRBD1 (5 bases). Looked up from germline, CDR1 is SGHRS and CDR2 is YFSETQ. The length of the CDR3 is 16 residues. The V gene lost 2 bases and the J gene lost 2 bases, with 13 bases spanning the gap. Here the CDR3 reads CASSFFSTVNTGELFF. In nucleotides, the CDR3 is TGCGCCAGCAGCTTCTTCTCGACAGTTAACACCGGGGAGCTGTTTTTT.

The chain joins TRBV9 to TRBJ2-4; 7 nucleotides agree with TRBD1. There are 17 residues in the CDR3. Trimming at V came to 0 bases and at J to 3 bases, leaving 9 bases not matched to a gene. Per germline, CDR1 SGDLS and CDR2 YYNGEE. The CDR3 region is CASSVDDRDEGKNIQYF. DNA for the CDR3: TGTGCCAGCAGCGTAGATGACAGGGACGAGGGCAAAAACATTCAGTACTTC.